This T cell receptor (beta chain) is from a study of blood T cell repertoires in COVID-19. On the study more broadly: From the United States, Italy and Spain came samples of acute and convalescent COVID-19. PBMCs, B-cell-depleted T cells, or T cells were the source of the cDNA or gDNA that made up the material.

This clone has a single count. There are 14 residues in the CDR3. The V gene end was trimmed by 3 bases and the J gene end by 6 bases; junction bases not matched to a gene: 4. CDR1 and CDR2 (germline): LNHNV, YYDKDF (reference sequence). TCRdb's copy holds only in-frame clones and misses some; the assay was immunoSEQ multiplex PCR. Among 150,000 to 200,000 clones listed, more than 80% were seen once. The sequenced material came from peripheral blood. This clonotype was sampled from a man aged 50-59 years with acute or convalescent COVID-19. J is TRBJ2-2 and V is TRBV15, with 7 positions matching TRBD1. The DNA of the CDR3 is TGTGCCACCAGCAGGGGGACAGCCTCCGGGGAGCTGTTTTTT. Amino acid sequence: CATSRGTASGELFF.